This TCR beta chain comes out of a study of blood T cells in healthy people across ages. Whole-study context: Per two T cells, about one barcoded beta molecule was captured through template switching.

Trimming stripped 0 bases from V and 1 base from J, with 11 bases between. The CDR3 totals 16 residues. Germline loops: CDR1 MNHEY, CDR2 SVGAGI. Each individual donor underwent a draw of ten milliliters of peripheral blood. Isolated PBMCs totaled at least 6.5 million in each sample. To note about this clonotype: Its antigen is unknown.

With a J-beta primer mix and a sample-barcoded 5' primer, a second PCR ran about 7 to 11 cycles. In TCRdb, the 5' RACE reads were re-called with MiXCR into one record per CDR3 protein. The sample gives about 1,400,000 distinct CDR3 sequences, around 55% of which show up once; 6.5% to 8.5% is in the top ten. Study-wide results and limits: A greater number of naive CD4+ cells and higher diversity distinguished long-lived donors from aged donors.

The origin of this receptor is a man between 18 and 29 years old in good health. What was sequenced was blood. This chain links TRBV6-5 with TRBJ2-3; a possible D gene is TRBD2 (5 bases). The CDR3 loop is CASSYSRVIGTDTQYF. CDR3 DNA: TGTGCCAGCAGTTACTCGAGGGTAATAGGCACAGATACGCAGTATTTT.